This T cell receptor (beta chain) was observed in a study of T cell repertoires in aging, cancer and after chemotherapy. In the study overall: Patients with glioblastoma brain tumors were sampled before and after temozolomide-based therapy.

The germline gives CDR1 KGHSH, CDR2 LQKENI. The CDR3 covers 13 residues. TRB rearrangements spanning V, D and J were amplified using mixed TRB-A/B primers. A single record per CDR3 protein comes from TCRdb applying MiXCR to the multiplex PCR reads. The repertoire has some 2,600 distinct CDR3 sequences, approximately 23% of them found once; the top ten carry 5% to 6.5%. Worth noting for this clonotype: A read error may be the cause here, since a much bigger clone is one base away.

Amplification of TCR beta used genomic DNA extracted from peripheral blood. The rearrangement links TRBV18 to TRBJ1-3, with a weak D call TRBD1 (6 bases). The TCR sequence derives from a human donor with a solid tumor. Sequencing used blood. The CDR3 spells CVSTTGSGNTIYF. The CDR3 bases are TGTGTCAGCACCACAGGGTCTGGAAACACCATATATTTT.